This T cell receptor (beta chain) emerged from a study of lymphopenia after photon versus proton radiotherapy. This CDR3 region has 12 residues. The germline gives CDR1 SNHLY, CDR2 FYNNEI. V dropped 6 bases and J dropped 5; count of bases not matched to a gene: 1. This clone was seen a handful of times. Profiled with immunoSEQ multiplex PCR; TCRdb holds only in-frame clones, not every one. The sample holds tens of thousands of clones, around 82% seen once. Specimen: peripheral blood, collected from a patient treated with photon-based radiotherapy. This sequence joins TRBV2 and TRBJ2-7; the match to TRBD2 covers 10 bases. The clonotype comes from a middle-aged man with gastric cancer. The CDR3 sequence is CASRLAGDEQYF. In DNA form, the CDR3 reads TGTGCCAGCAGGCTAGCGGGAGACGAGCAGTACTTC.